The rows below give T cell receptor beta chains drawn from one sample of a study of shared clonotypes between healthy human individuals. The table came from immunoSEQ multiplex PCR; TCRdb's copy has only in-frame clones and leaves some out. The sample carries about 1.5 million clones, 95% to 99% recorded once. The specimen sequenced was naive CD4+ T cells sorted from blood. The source is a man between 25 and 39 years old in good health. CDR3s include the opening cysteine and the closing phenylalanine or tryptophan. D genes are given only for firm matches. Rows may omit the clone size; those that give it use once, few, many or a size class.

j_gene	v_gene	d_gene	abundance	CDR3aa	CDR3nt
TRBJ2-7	TRBV5-1	TRBD1	NA	CASSPPTGTHEQYF	TGCGCCAGCAGCCCCCCGACAGGGACGCACGAGCAGTACTTC
TRBJ2-5	TRBV30	TRBD2	NA	CAWTSGQETQYF	TGTGCCTGGACTAGCGGGCAAGAGACCCAGTACTTC
TRBJ2-3	TRBV18	TRBD2	NA	CASSPTSGTADTQYF	TGTGCCAGCTCCCCGACTAGCGGGACGGCAGATACGCAGTATTTT
TRBJ2-5	TRBV9	TRBD1	NA	CASSTWTGGQETQYF	TGTGCCAGCAGCACTTGGACAGGGGGCCAAGAGACCCAGTACTTC
TRBJ2-7	TRBV10-3	NA	NA	CASRGDSYEQYF	TGTGCCTCAAGGGGGGACAGCTACGAGCAGTACTTC
TRBJ2-3	TRBV10-3	TRBD2	NA	CAIAGTILTDTQYF	TGTGCCATCGCGGGGACTATCCTCACAGATACGCAGTATTTT
TRBJ2-7	TRBV28	NA	NA	CASRPTEPYEQYF	TGTGCCAGCAGACCGACGGAGCCCTACGAGCAGTACTTC
TRBJ2-7	TRBV19	TRBD2	NA	CASSGLAGDYEQYF	TGTGCCAGTAGCGGACTAGCGGGAGACTACGAGCAGTACTTC
TRBJ1-5	TRBV6-1	NA	NA	CASSEAWGYSNQPQHF	TGTGCCAGCAGTGAAGCGTGGGGATATAGCAATCAGCCCCAGCATTTT
TRBJ1-5	TRBV5-1	NA	NA	CASSLGELQGVQPQHF	TGCGCCAGCAGCTTGGGAGAATTACAGGGCGTACAGCCCCAGCATTTT
TRBJ2-1	TRBV5-4	TRBD2	NA	CASRDGLAGSYNEQFF	TGTGCCAGCAGAGACGGACTAGCGGGTTCCTACAATGAGCAGTTCTTC
TRBJ2-3	TRBV27	TRBD1	NA	CASSLTGEDTQYF	TGTGCCAGCAGTTTAACAGGGGAAGATACGCAGTATTTT
TRBJ1-1	TRBV4-3	NA	NA	CASSQEGGLRDTEAFF	TGCGCCAGCAGCCAAGAGGGGGGGCTACGTGACACTGAAGCTTTCTTT
TRBJ2-1	TRBV10-3	NA	NA	CAISVEDEQFF	TGTGCCATCAGTGTAGAGGATGAGCAGTTCTTC
TRBJ2-1	TRBV14	TRBD2	NA	CASSQKGLAVGNEQFF	TGTGCCAGCAGCCAAAAGGGACTAGCGGTAGGGAATGAGCAGTTCTTC
TRBJ2-3	TRBV29-1	TRBD2	NA	CSVDRGTITDTQYF	TGCAGCGTTGACCGTGGGACTATTACAGATACGCAGTATTTT
TRBJ1-2	TRBV6-1	TRBD1	NA	CASRPTGNYGYTF	TGTGCCAGCAGACCGACAGGGAACTATGGCTACACCTTC
TRBJ1-1	TRBV7-2	TRBD1	NA	CASSLGTGVGTEAFF	TGTGCCAGCAGCTTAGGGACAGGGGTGGGCACTGAAGCTTTCTTT
TRBJ2-3	TRBV28	NA	once	CASSLNLGTQYF	TGTGCCAGCAGTTTAAATTTGGGTACGCAGTATTTT
TRBJ2-1	TRBV7-6	TRBD1	NA	CASSLNRGEQFF	TGTGCCAGCAGCTTAAACAGGGGTGAGCAGTTCTTC
TRBJ2-3	TRBV29-1	NA	NA	CSVPGQPNTDTQYF	TGCAGCGTTCCAGGGCAACCGAACACAGATACGCAGTATTTT
TRBJ2-7	TRBV7-8	TRBD2	NA	CASSPLAGGSYEQYF	TGTGCCAGCAGCCCACTAGCGGGAGGATCCTACGAGCAGTACTTC
TRBJ2-7	TRBV18	NA	NA	CASSPQGEQYF	TGTGCCAGCTCACCGCAGGGAGAGCAGTACTTC
TRBJ2-2	TRBV10-1	NA	NA	CASSEAEANTGELFF	TGCGCCAGCAGTGAAGCTGAGGCGAACACCGGGGAGCTGTTTTTT
TRBJ2-1	TRBV11-2	TRBD2	NA	CASSSGLAAYNEQFF	TGTGCCAGCAGCTCCGGACTAGCGGCCTACAATGAGCAGTTCTTC
TRBJ1-2	TRBV14	TRBD1	NA	CASSQEMGQLYGYTF	TGTGCCAGCAGCCAAGAGATGGGACAGCTCTATGGCTACACCTTC
TRBJ2-5	TRBV2	NA	NA	CASRRVQQETQYF	TGTGCCAGCAGACGAGTACAACAAGAGACCCAGTACTTC
TRBJ1-4	TRBV6-5	NA	NA	CATKQASNEKLFF	TGTGCCACCAAACAGGCTTCTAATGAAAAACTGTTTTTT
TRBJ2-2	TRBV7-9	NA	NA	CASSLLIPPDTGELFF	TGTGCCAGCAGCTTATTAATCCCGCCCGACACCGGGGAGCTGTTTTTT